Following are 5 T cell receptor beta chains from one sample sequenced in a study of T cell responses to AZD1222 COVID-19 vaccine. Some clones are missing from TCRdb's copy, which holds only in-frame ones; the method was immunoSEQ multiplex PCR. The sample contains 130,000 to 150,000 clones, roughly 80% of which appear only once. Sequences were derived from peripheral blood, sampled on day 0 of MenACWY control vaccination. These TCRs come from an adult in good health.

This CDR3 is CATSDPTGALETQYF. CDR3 DNA sequence: TGTGCCACCAGTGACCCGACAGGGGCCCTGGAGACCCAGTACTTC. The V and J genes are TRBV24-1 and TRBJ2-5; TRBD1 agrees at 8 bases. This CDR3 is built from 15 residues. With V trimmed by 4 bases and J by 5 bases, 8 bases remained unmatched. CDR1 is KGHDR and CDR2 is SFDVKD in the germline V gene.

The rearrangement joins TRBV5-5 to TRBJ2-7; 8 bases map to TRBD1. The CDR3 has 14 amino acids. Germline assignment: CDR1 SGHKS and CDR2 YYEKEE (reference sequence). The J segment lost 7 bases and the V segment lost 2 bases, leaving 8 bases of the junction unmatched. CDR3 amino acids: CASSFPQGADEQYF. Written as DNA, the CDR3 is TGTGCCAGCAGCTTCCCCCAGGGGGCAGATGAGCAGTACTTC.

V gene TRBV10-3 combines with J gene TRBJ1-6; TRBD1 might be the D (5 bases). V lost 7 bases, J lost 7 bases, and 14 bases lay in between. The length of the CDR3 is 14 residues. From germline, CDR1 is ENHRY and CDR2 SYGVKD. The DNA for the CDR3 is TGTGCCATCAACGGAGAGGGACTGAATTCACCCCTCCACTTT. It encodes CAINGEGLNSPLHF.

The chain is built from TRBV5-4 and TRBJ1-3, with 10 positions matching TRBD1. CDR1 is SGHNT, CDR2 YYREEE, per germline (reference sequence). The CDR3 is 17 residues long. V dropped 4 bases and J dropped 3; count of bases not matched to a gene: 10. The CDR3 loop is CASSHMTGGAGGNTIYF. The CDR3 bases are TGTGCCAGCAGCCATATGACAGGGGGCGCGGGTGGAAACACCATATATTTT.

The rearrangement links TRBV19 to TRBJ1-1; unclear D gene. Germline values: CDR1 LNHDA, CDR2 SQIVND (reference sequence). The V and J ends lost 6 bases and 8 bases respectively, with 10 bases between them. This CDR3 has 11 amino acids. In DNA, the CDR3 is TGTGCCAGTAGAAGGACCGACGAAGCTTTCTTT. It specifies CASRRTDEAFF.